This T cell receptor beta chain came from a study of graft-versus-host responses after intestinal transplantation. Study-level background: Transplant types were multivisceral, liver-intestinal, or isolated intestinal. Study findings and constraints: GvH clones turned up in recipient marrow; some had shown up first in ileum or blood. Some patients had graft-donor T cell macrochimerism, and their allografts showed high graft-versus-host to host-versus-graft clonal ratios. Among circulating GvH clones, peak levels were associated with early post-transplant declines in HvG clones.

This clone was picked up one time. Its antigen is still unknown. V shed 4 bases and J 5 bases; nucleotides not matched to a gene: 7. This CDR3 region has 15 residues. Germline V gene data show CDR1 as SQVTM and CDR2 as ANQGSEA. Assay used: immunoSEQ multiplex PCR; TCRdb lists only in-frame clones, some missing. The table includes some 130,000 clones, approximately 90% detected once. The source is a human donor who received an intestinal transplant. The V call is TRBV29-1, the J call TRBJ2-1; the match to TRBD2 covers 11 bases. The sequencing here drew on unstimulated CD4+ T cells sorted from spleen or lymph node cells, taken before intestinal transplant. CDR3 in amino acids: CSVGNLAGGNNEQFF. CDR3 DNA sequence: TGCAGCGTTGGTAATCTAGCGGGGGGTAACAATGAGCAGTTCTTC.